The rows below give T cell receptor beta chains drawn from one sample of a study of control samples from healthy donors and cancer patients. The repertoire was sequenced with immunoSEQ multiplex PCR; TCRdb's copy has only in-frame clones and lacks some. Counted here are about 98,000 clones, 79% occurring once; the ten biggest clones make up 10% to 13%. The specimen sequenced was blood. The receptors shown here come from a woman aged 30 to 39 in good health. The CDR3 runs from the conserved cysteine through the conserved F or W. The D gene is left open where the match is weak. Expanded clones are given a class, and other clones once, few, many or no size at all.

v_gene: TRBV29-1
d_gene: .
j_gene: TRBJ1-1
abundance: .
CDR3nt: TGCAGCGTTAAGTATGGGCTCATGAACACTGAAGCTTTCTTT
CDR3aa: CSVKYGLMNTEAFF

v_gene: TRBV5-4
d_gene: TRBD2
j_gene: TRBJ2-3
abundance: .
CDR3nt: TGTGCCAGCAGCTTGGCTTTGCGGGGGAGAACAGATACGCAGTATTTT
CDR3aa: CASSLALRGRTDTQYF

v_gene: TRBV7-3
d_gene: .
j_gene: TRBJ1-6
abundance: .
CDR3nt: TGTGCCAGCAGCTTAGGTTATGGGAATTCACCCCTCCACTTT
CDR3aa: CASSLGYGNSPLHF

v_gene: TRBV13
d_gene: TRBD1
j_gene: TRBJ1-6
abundance: .
CDR3nt: TGTGCCAGCAGCCAGGGGGGGGCTGATTCACCCCTCCACTTT
CDR3aa: CASSQGGADSPLHF

v_gene: TRBV3-1/TRBV3-2
d_gene: .
j_gene: TRBJ2-1
abundance: .
CDR3nt: TGTGCCAGCAGCCAAGGAGGATCCCGCTACAATGAGCAGTTCTTC
CDR3aa: CASSQGGSRYNEQFF

v_gene: TRBV30
d_gene: .
j_gene: TRBJ1-1
abundance: .
CDR3nt: TGTGCCTGGAGTTTGGGGGCTGGTGGCACTGAAGCTTTCTTT
CDR3aa: CAWSLGAGGTEAFF

v_gene: TRBV4-2
d_gene: TRBD2
j_gene: TRBJ2-7
abundance: .
CDR3nt: TGTGCCAGCAGCCCCACTAGCGGGGGGCCCTACGAGCAGTACTTC
CDR3aa: CASSPTSGGPYEQYF

v_gene: TRBV3-1/TRBV3-2
d_gene: TRBD2
j_gene: TRBJ2-5
abundance: .
CDR3nt: TGTGCCAGCAGCCAAGGACTAGCGGGGGGCCAAGAGACCCAGTACTTC
CDR3aa: CASSQGLAGGQETQYF

v_gene: TRBV13
d_gene: TRBD2
j_gene: TRBJ2-1
abundance: .
CDR3nt: TGTGCCAGCAGCACCAGGACGGGGGAGCTAGCGGGGGTTATCGCGAATGAGCAGTTCTTC
CDR3aa: CASSTRTGELAGVIANEQFF

v_gene: TRBV4-1
d_gene: .
j_gene: TRBJ1-1
abundance: once
CDR3nt: TGCGCCAGCAGCCAAGATGACCGTACAGGGTTCACTGAAGCTTTCTTT
CDR3aa: CASSQDDRTGFTEAFF

v_gene: TRBV20-1
d_gene: .
j_gene: TRBJ1-1
abundance: .
CDR3nt: TGCAGTGCGAGTCGGGTAATTGGGATGAGAACTGAAGCTTTCTTT
CDR3aa: CSASRVIGMRTEAFF

v_gene: TRBV7-2
d_gene: .
j_gene: TRBJ1-5
abundance: .
CDR3nt: TGTGCCAGCAGCTTAGTGGGGTCCAGGCTCATCAATCAGCCCCAGCATTTT
CDR3aa: CASSLVGSRLINQPQHF

v_gene: TRBV9
d_gene: .
j_gene: TRBJ2-7
abundance: .
CDR3nt: TGTGCCAGCAGCGTAACTGGGGCACCCTACGAGCAGTACTTC
CDR3aa: CASSVTGAPYEQYF

v_gene: TRBV10-3
d_gene: TRBD1
j_gene: TRBJ1-1
abundance: once
CDR3nt: TGTGCCATCAGTGAGGCGGGGACAGGGGCCGAAGCTTTCTTT
CDR3aa: CAISEAGTGAEAFF

v_gene: TRBV7-8
d_gene: .
j_gene: TRBJ1-4
abundance: .
CDR3nt: TGTGCCAGCAGCCGAGACTTATGGGGGAGGGATGAAAAACTGTTTTTT
CDR3aa: CASSRDLWGRDEKLFF

v_gene: TRBV10-3
d_gene: .
j_gene: TRBJ1-4
abundance: .
CDR3nt: TGTGCCATCAGGGGGACAACTAATGAAAAACTGTTTTTT
CDR3aa: CAIRGTTNEKLFF

v_gene: TRBV7-2
d_gene: TRBD2
j_gene: TRBJ2-3
abundance: .
CDR3nt: TGTGCCAGCAGCTTAGCTAGCGGGGGGACTAGCACAGATACGCAGTATTTT
CDR3aa: CASSLASGGTSTDTQYF

v_gene: TRBV30
d_gene: .
j_gene: TRBJ1-1
abundance: .
CDR3nt: TGTGCCTGGAGTGTTGTCAGCAGGACCTTCATGAACACTGAAGCTTTCTTT
CDR3aa: CAWSVVSRTFMNTEAFF

v_gene: TRBV27
d_gene: .
j_gene: TRBJ1-1
abundance: .
CDR3nt: TGTGCCAGCAGTTTGAGGGCCCCTCAAGTGAACACTGAAGCTTTCTTT
CDR3aa: CASSLRAPQVNTEAFF

v_gene: TRBV15
d_gene: .
j_gene: TRBJ1-5
abundance: few
CDR3nt: TGTGCCACCAGCAGAGATCAAGGGGCGGGTCAGCCCCAGCATTTT
CDR3aa: CATSRDQGAGQPQHF

v_gene: TRBV2
d_gene: TRBD1
j_gene: TRBJ1-5
abundance: few
CDR3nt: TGTGCCAGCAGGGAGGACAGGGGTAGCAATCAGCCCCAGCATTTT
CDR3aa: CASREDRGSNQPQHF

v_gene: TRBV12-3/TRBV12-4
d_gene: .
j_gene: TRBJ2-1
abundance: .
CDR3nt: TGTGCCAGCAGTGCCGTGTCCGTTCAGTTCTTC
CDR3aa: CASSAVSVQFF